One and the same sample provided the 30 T cell receptor beta chains below, sequenced in a study of metastatic and nonmetastatic thyroid tumors. The entire patient cohort was treatment-naive prior to thyroid surgery. TCRdb re-called the PCR reads through MiXCR. Of tens of thousands of clones in the sample, roughly an eighth were seen once. Specimen: tumor tissue. All receptors come from a female donor with papillary thyroid cancer or a benign thyroid nodule (not recorded which). Some clones in this sample may be carry-over from other donors' samples.

At least ten counts were recorded for this clone. The chain links TRBV7-9 to TRBJ2-2; 7 nucleotides align to TRBD2. Germline V gives CDR1 SEHNR, CDR2 FQNEAQ (reference sequence). The CDR3 runs 20 residues. V lost 3 bases and J lost 3; bases outside the gene matches: 19. The CDR3 region is CASSFVGGRERDLHTGELFF. In DNA, the CDR3 is TGTGCCAGCAGCTTTGTGGGCGGGCGGGAGCGGGACCTGCACACCGGGGAGCTGTTTTTT.

This clone was observed at least ten times. This chain connects TRBV3-1 to TRBJ2-2; the match to TRBD1 covers 10 bases. The ends lost 4 bases at V and 4 bases at J; junction bases unmatched: 6. Germline V gene data show CDR1 as LGHDT and CDR2 as YNNKEL (reference sequence). The CDR3 is made up of 16 amino acids. CDR3 DNA: TGTGCCAGCAGCCCGCCGGGACAGGGGTCCACCGGGGAGCTGTTTTTT. Protein: CASSPPGQGSTGELFF.

In its sample, this clone was seen many times. The genes are TRBV20-1 and TRBJ1-3; no definite D call. Trimming took 5 bases from V and 0 from J, leaving 11 bases between them. Germline-derived CDR1 and CDR2 are DFQATT and SNEGSKA (reference sequence). CDR3 length: 14 residues. The CDR3 protein is CSAGQLLSGNTIYF. The CDR3 coding sequence is TGCAGTGCTGGGCAGCTCCTCTCTGGAAACACCATATATTTT.

The table lists this clone with many counts. DNA of the CDR3: TGTGCCAGCAGTGGAATAAAGAACCAGACTAGCGGCAGCACAGATACGCAGTATTTT. It is translated as CASSGIKNQTSGSTDTQYF. The genes are TRBV6-1 and TRBJ2-3, with 9 bases matching TRBD2. J gave up 0 bases and V 4 bases, and 14 bases lay outside the gene matches. CDR1 and CDR2 (germline): MNHNS, SASEGT. The CDR3 covers 19 residues.

This clone has ten or more counts. The chain links TRBV5-1 to TRBJ2-7; 9 positions match TRBD2. CDR3 length: 15 amino acids. CDR1 and CDR2 (germline): SGHRS, YFSETQ. The V segment lost 6 bases and the J segment 3 bases; nucleotides outside the gene matches: 10. CDR3 residues: CASMASGTPGYEQYF. The CDR3 bases are TGCGCCAGCATGGCTAGCGGGACCCCGGGCTACGAGCAGTACTTC. Full variable domain (outside the CDR3, taken from reference TRBV5-1 and TRBJ2-7): KAGVTQTPRYLIKTRGQQVTLSCSPISGHRSVSWYQQTPGQGLQFLFEYFSETQRNKGNFPGRFSGRQFSNSRSEMNVSTLELGDSALYLCASMASGTPGYEQYFGPGTRLTVT.

This clone showed up just a few times. The chain carries TRBV11-1 and TRBJ2-4; D is possibly TRBD2 (6 bases). This CDR3 spans 18 amino acids. CDR1 is SGHAT, CDR2 FQDESV, per germline (reference sequence). Trimming cost V 3 bases and J 0 bases, with 18 bases left between them. The CDR3 protein is CASSFQLARDLAKNIQYF. In nucleotides, the CDR3 is TGTGCCAGCAGCTTCCAGCTAGCGCGGGATCTAGCCAAAAACATTCAGTACTTC. Based on the CDR3 plus reference TRBV11-1 and TRBJ2-4, the full variable domain is EAEVAQSPRYKITEKSQAVAFWCDPISGHATLYWYRQILGQGPELLVQFQDESVVDDSQLPKDRFSAERLKGVDSTLKIQPAELGDSAMYLCASSFQLARDLAKNIQYFGAGTRLSVL.

With regard to this clone: This may stem from a read error, because a much larger clone lies one nucleotide away. The J gene is TRBJ1-5, the V gene TRBV10-2; D is unresolved. The V end was cut by 7 bases, the J end by 7 bases, with 11 bases between. CDR1 and CDR2 (germline): WSHSY, SAAADI. The CDR3 extends over 12 amino acids. The CDR3 here is CASIDAGQPQHF. The DNA of the CDR3 is TGCGCCAGCATTGACGCGGGGCAGCCCCAGCATTTT.

This clone turned up a few times. The chain is built from TRBV3-1 and TRBJ2-3; D might be TRBD2 (5 bases). The CDR3 sequence is 15 residues long. The germline V and J ends were trimmed by 2 bases and 2 bases, with 11 bases remaining between them. The germline CDR1 and CDR2 sequences are LGHDT and YNNKEL (reference sequence). The CDR3 DNA is TGTGCCAGCAGCCAAACTCCCGGGGACACAGATACGCAGTATTTT. Translated: CASSQTPGDTDTQYF.

This clone was detected ten times or more. The J gene is TRBJ1-3, the V gene TRBV19; D remains unclear. The ends were cut back, 3 bases at V and 3 bases at J, with 6 bases in the middle. The CDR3 totals 13 residues. From germline, CDR1 is LNHDA and CDR2 SQIVND (reference sequence). The chain's CDR3 is CASSIGGGNTIYF. CDR3 nucleotide sequence: TGTGCCAGTAGTATCGGCGGTGGAAACACCATATATTTT. The entire variable domain, with the rest obtained from reference TRBV19 and TRBJ1-3, is as follows: DGGITQSPKYLFRKEGQNVTLSCEQNLNHDAMYWYRQDPGQGLRLIYYSQIVNDFQKGDIAEGYSVSREKKESFPLTVTSAQKNPTAFYLCASSIGGGNTIYFGEGSWLTVV.

The rearrangement joins TRBV5-1 to TRBJ2-1; the D gene is possibly TRBD2 (6 bases). Trimming left V 4 bases short and J 13 bases short, with 24 bases between. This CDR3 comprises 15 residues. Germline CDR1 reads SGHRS; CDR2 reads YFSETQ. The CDR3 DNA reads TGCGCCAGCAGCGTGTTCCCGGGACTGAACAATTATCAGTTCTTC. This encodes CASSVFPGLNNYQFF.

This clone was counted many times. The chain carries TRBV18 and TRBJ2-7, with a tentative D call TRBD2 (6 bases). Trimming took off 5 bases at V and 6 bases at J, with 17 bases between the two ends. Germline lookup yields CDR1 KGHSH and CDR2 LQKENI. There are 14 residues in the CDR3. The CDR3 loop reads CASSSRGNSGEQYF. The DNA for the CDR3 is TGTGCCAGCTCATCCCGGGGGAACTCGGGCGAGCAGTACTTC. Full variable domain (outside the CDR3, taken from reference TRBV18 and TRBJ2-7): NAGVMQNPRHLVRRRGQEARLRCSPMKGHSHVYWYRQLPEEGLKFMVYLQKENIIDESGMPKERFSAEFPKEGPSILRIQQVVRGDSAAYFCASSSRGNSGEQYFGPGTRLTVT.

The chain links TRBV6-1 to TRBJ2-5; D possibly corresponds to TRBD1 (6 bases). Germline V CDR1 and CDR2: MNHNS, SASEGT. The length of the CDR3 is 14 residues. V gave up 6 bases and J gave up 8 bases, with 19 bases separating them. CDR3 protein: CASRIWGLLYTQYF. DNA for the CDR3: TGTGCCAGCAGGATTTGGGGGCTGCTATATACCCAGTACTTC.

This clone was counted between two and nine times. It may be a read error: a sequence one base away is much more abundant. The CDR3 here is CASSSQWTQHF. For the CDR3, the DNA is TGTGCCAGCAGTTCGCAATGGACCCAGCATTTT. V is TRBV28 and J is TRBJ1-5, with D hard to call. This CDR3 has 11 amino acids. V lost 4 bases and J lost 11, with 9 bases in between. Germline-derived CDR1 and CDR2 are MDHEN and SYDVKM.

To note about this clone: Since a much larger clone is just one base distant, this may be a read error. V gene TRBV11-2 combines with J gene TRBJ1-1, with no clear D. Germline V gene sequence: CDR1 SGHAT, CDR2 FQNNGV. The V and J ends lost 4 bases and 0 bases respectively, with 9 bases between them. CDR3 length: 14 amino acids. The DNA of the CDR3 is TGTGCCAGCAGCTCGCGGCGGATGAACACTGAAGCTTTCTTT. As protein: CASSSRRMNTEAFF. Variable domain in full (rest from reference TRBV11-2 and TRBJ1-1): EAGVAQSPRYKIIEKRQSVAFWCNPISGHATLYWYQQILGQGPKLLIQFQNNGVVDDSQLPKDRFSAERLKGVDSTLKIQPAKLEDSAVYLCASSSRRMNTEAFFGQGTRLTVV.

This clone was found a few times. Given a much more abundant clone one base away, this may be a read error. Other DNA sequences in this specimen translate into the identical CDR3. This chain connects TRBV7-2 to TRBJ2-5; 7 bases agree with TRBD1. V trimming: 5 bases; J trimming: 2 bases; junction bases outside the gene matches: 5. Germline values: CDR1 SGHTA, CDR2 FQGNSA. This CDR3 spans 14 amino acids. In DNA, the CDR3 is TGTGCCAGCAGCCCACGGGACAGACAAGAGACCCAGTACTTC. Protein: CASSPRDRQETQYF.

This clone was recorded many times. V is TRBV2 and J is TRBJ2-1, with TRBD1 identical over 7 bases. The V segment lost 4 bases and the J segment 6 bases; nucleotides outside the gene matches: 12. Germline V CDR1 and CDR2: SNHLY, FYNNEI. The CDR3 runs 16 residues. This CDR3 is CASSGPGTVTPNEQFF. The DNA of the CDR3 is TGTGCCAGCAGTGGCCCAGGGACAGTAACACCCAATGAGCAGTTCTTC.

This clone has a count of ten or more. The CDR3 loop reads CASSLAILRTSGSLFPYNEQFF. For the CDR3, the DNA is TGTGCCAGCAGCTTAGCGATTCTTAGGACTAGCGGGAGTCTCTTCCCCTACAATGAGCAGTTCTTC. The chain couples TRBV11-1 to TRBJ2-1; the match to TRBD2 covers 13 bases. Germline values: CDR1 SGHAT, CDR2 FQDESV (reference sequence). With 0 bases clipped from V and 2 bases from J, the junction kept 16 bases outside the gene matches. The CDR3 covers 22 residues. Full variable domain (rest looked up from reference TRBV11-1 and TRBJ2-1): EAEVAQSPRYKITEKSQAVAFWCDPISGHATLYWYRQILGQGPELLVQFQDESVVDDSQLPKDRFSAERLKGVDSTLKIQPAELGDSAMYLCASSLAILRTSGSLFPYNEQFFGPGTRLTVL.

This clone was detected many times. This specimen includes other DNA sequences encoding the same CDR3. This chain connects TRBV20-1 to TRBJ2-7; weak D call: TRBD1 (5 bases). The V gene's germline CDR1 is DFQATT and CDR2 SNEGSKA (reference sequence). Trimming cost V 0 bases and J 11 bases, with 17 bases left between them. CDR3 length: 13 amino acids. The CDR3 nucleotides read TGCAGTGCTAGAGAGATCGTCTCATTGACAGAGTACTTC. Translation gives CSAREIVSLTEYF.

Turning to this clone: This clone may be a read error of a much larger clone one base away. Other nucleotide sequences in the sample specify the same CDR3. V is TRBV27 and J is TRBJ2-7; D ambiguous. In germline, CDR1 is MNHEY, CDR2 SMNVEV (reference sequence). The V end was cut by 3 bases, the J end by 7 bases, with 7 bases between. This CDR3 is built from 11 residues. Here the CDR3 DNA reads TGTGCCAGCAGTTTCTCCCATGAGCAGTACTTC. As protein: CASSFSHEQYF.

This clone was found many times. This chain uses TRBV5-1 with TRBJ1-1; D is ambiguous. The V gene lost 0 bases and the J gene lost 4 bases, with 10 bases spanning the gap. Germline assignment: CDR1 SGHRS and CDR2 YFSETQ. This CDR3 comprises 14 residues. The CDR3 loop reads CASSLGWVATEAFF. As DNA, the CDR3 is TGCGCCAGCAGCTTGGGTTGGGTGGCCACTGAAGCTTTCTTT.

This clone was observed at least ten times. The same CDR3 can be traced to other DNA sequences in this sample. This sequence joins TRBV19 and TRBJ2-3; D is perhaps TRBD1 (6 bases). The germline V gene has CDR1 LNHDA and CDR2 SQIVND (reference sequence). V was shortened by 5 bases and J by 3 bases, with 18 bases between the two germline ends. This CDR3 comprises 16 residues. The chain's CDR3 is CASSQRRGMGTDTQYF. The CDR3 bases are TGTGCCAGTAGTCAACGCAGGGGAATGGGTACAGATACGCAGTATTTT.

This clone was counted at least ten times. This chain uses TRBV12-3 or TRBV12-4 with TRBJ2-3; 9 bases are a match to TRBD2. V trimming: 5 bases; J trimming: 2 bases; junction bases outside the gene matches: 5. The CDR3 spans 15 residues. CDR3 nucleotide sequence: TGTGCCAGCAGTCTTTCTAGCGGGAACACAGATACGCAGTATTTT. Its translation: CASSLSSGNTDTQYF.

The CDR3: CASSPSGLGGYEQYF. CDR3 bases: TGCGCCAGCAGCCCTAGCGGGCTTGGGGGTTACGAGCAGTACTTC. This chain uses TRBV5-1 with TRBJ2-7; 8 bases map to TRBD2. Germline-derived CDR1 and CDR2 are SGHRS and YFSETQ. After removal of 4 bases from V and 4 bases from J, the junction contained 10 bases not matched to a gene. This CDR3 contains 15 residues. Full variable domain (remainder filled in from reference TRBV5-1 and TRBJ2-7): KAGVTQTPRYLIKTRGQQVTLSCSPISGHRSVSWYQQTPGQGLQFLFEYFSETQRNKGNFPGRFSGRQFSNSRSEMNVSTLELGDSALYLCASSPSGLGGYEQYFGPGTRLTVT.

This clone has more than one count but fewer than ten. A much larger clone is a single base away; this may be a read error. This chain joins TRBV7-3 and TRBJ2-1, with 11 bases fitting TRBD2. CDR1 and CDR2 from the germline V gene are SGHTA and FQGTGA. Trimming at V came to 5 bases and at J to 10 bases, leaving 13 bases not matched to a gene. The CDR3 spans 16 residues. This CDR3 reads CASSLMTSGNRKEQFF. The CDR3 nucleotides are TGTGCCAGCAGCCTAATGACTAGCGGGAACCGTAAGGAGCAGTTCTTC.

This clone has a count of ten or more. This chain links TRBV5-6 with TRBJ2-1, with 9 bases fitting TRBD2. This CDR3 comprises 16 residues. Germline loops: CDR1 SGHDT, CDR2 YYEEEE. The J segment lost 7 bases and the V segment lost 4 bases, leaving 12 bases of the junction unmatched. The CDR3 sequence is CASSPAVTSGINEQFF. The CDR3 coding sequence is TGTGCCAGCAGCCCGGCGGTGACTAGCGGAATAAATGAGCAGTTCTTC.

This clone came up a few times. A much larger clone differs from this one at a single base, so this may be a read error. This chain's CDR3 is CSAVGNTEAFF. As DNA, the CDR3 is TGCAGTGCAGTCGGGAACACTGAAGCTTTCTTT. This chain uses TRBV20-1 with TRBJ1-1; D uncertain. The V end lost 6 bases, the J end lost 1 base, and 6 bases lay between the germline ends. This CDR3 contains 11 residues. From germline, CDR1 is DFQATT and CDR2 SNEGSKA (reference sequence).

A note on this clone: A much larger clonotype is one base distant, so this may be a read error. The CDR3 nucleotides are TGCAGTGGAAGGGGGCTGGAGACCAAGTACTTC. This encodes CSGRGLETKYF. The chain uses TRBV20-1 and TRBJ2-5, with TRBD1 matching 7 bases. Germline assignment: CDR1 DFQATT and CDR2 SNEGSKA (reference sequence). The CDR3 extends over 11 amino acids.

This clone was found a few times. The chain links TRBV7-8 to TRBJ2-4; D remains ambiguous. The CDR3 has 15 amino acids. CDR1 is SGHVS and CDR2 is FQNEAQ in the germline V gene. Between the trimmed V and J ends, which lost 2 bases and 1 base, there was a span of 9 bases. The DNA for the CDR3 is TGTGCCAGCAGCTTATACCTCGTGGCCAAAAACATTCAGTACTTC. Its protein product is CASSLYLVAKNIQYF. Full variable domain (outside the CDR3, taken from reference TRBV7-8 and TRBJ2-4): GAGVSQSPRYKVAKRGQDVALRCDPISGHVSLFWYQQALGQGPEFLTYFQNEAQLDKSGLPSDRFFAERPEGSVSTLKIQRTQQEDSAVYLCASSLYLVAKNIQYFGAGTRLSVL.

V is TRBV5-4 and J is TRBJ2-3; TRBD1 matches at 11 bases. This CDR3 is built from 16 residues. Per germline, CDR1 SGHNT and CDR2 YYREEE (reference sequence). Trimming removed 3 bases from V and 5 bases from J; junction bases left unmatched: 8. The CDR3 reads CASSSGDRGAQDTQYF. CDR3 in DNA: TGTGCCAGCAGCTCGGGGGACAGGGGGGCGCAAGATACGCAGTATTTT.

This clone was counted at least ten times. V gene TRBV12-3 or TRBV12-4 combines with J gene TRBJ1-2; D is undetermined. Trimming stripped 3 bases from V and 0 bases from J, with 5 bases between. The CDR3 sequence is 13 residues long. The CDR3 region has the DNA TGTGCCAGCAGTTTTTCCTCTAACTATGGCTACACCTTC. Translation: CASSFSSNYGYTF.